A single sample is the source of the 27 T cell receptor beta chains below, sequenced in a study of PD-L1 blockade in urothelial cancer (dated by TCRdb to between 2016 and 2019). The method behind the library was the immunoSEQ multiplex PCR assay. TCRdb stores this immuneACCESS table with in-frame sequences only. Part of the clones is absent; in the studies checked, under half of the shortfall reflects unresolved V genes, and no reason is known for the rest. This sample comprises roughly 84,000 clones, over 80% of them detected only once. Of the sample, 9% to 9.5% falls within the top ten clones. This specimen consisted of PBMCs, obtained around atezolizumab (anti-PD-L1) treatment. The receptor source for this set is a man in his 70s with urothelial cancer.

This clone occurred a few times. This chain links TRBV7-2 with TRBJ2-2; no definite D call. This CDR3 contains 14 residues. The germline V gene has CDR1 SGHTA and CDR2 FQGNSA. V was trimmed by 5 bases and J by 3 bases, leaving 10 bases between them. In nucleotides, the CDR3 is TGTGCCAGCAGCCCTCCTTTCCACACCGGGGAGCTGTTTTTT. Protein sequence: CASSPPFHTGELFF.

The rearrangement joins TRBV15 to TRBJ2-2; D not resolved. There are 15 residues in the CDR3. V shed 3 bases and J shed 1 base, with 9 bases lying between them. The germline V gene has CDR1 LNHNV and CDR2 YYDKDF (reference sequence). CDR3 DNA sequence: TGTGCCACCAGCAGGGAATCAGGGAACACCGGGGAGCTGTTTTTT. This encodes CATSRESGNTGELFF.

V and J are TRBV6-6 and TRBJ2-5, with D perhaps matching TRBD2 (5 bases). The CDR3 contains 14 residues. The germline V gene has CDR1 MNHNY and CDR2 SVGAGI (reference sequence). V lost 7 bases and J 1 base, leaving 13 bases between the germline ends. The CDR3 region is CASNGLDFQETQYF. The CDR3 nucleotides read TGTGCCAGCAACGGTTTGGACTTCCAAGAGACCCAGTACTTC.

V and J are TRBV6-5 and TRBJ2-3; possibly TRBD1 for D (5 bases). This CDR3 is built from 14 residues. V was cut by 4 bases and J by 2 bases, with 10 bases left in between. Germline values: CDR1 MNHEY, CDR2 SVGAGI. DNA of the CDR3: TGTGCCAGCAGTTGGGGCAGTTCCACAGATACGCAGTATTTT. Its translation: CASSWGSSTDTQYF.

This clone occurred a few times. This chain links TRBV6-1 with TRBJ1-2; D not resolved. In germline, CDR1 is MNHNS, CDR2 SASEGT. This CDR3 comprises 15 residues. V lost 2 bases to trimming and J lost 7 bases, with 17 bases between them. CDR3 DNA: TGTGCCAGCAGTGAAATCCAGGCCGCCATTTCTGGCTACACCTTC. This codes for CASSEIQAAISGYTF.

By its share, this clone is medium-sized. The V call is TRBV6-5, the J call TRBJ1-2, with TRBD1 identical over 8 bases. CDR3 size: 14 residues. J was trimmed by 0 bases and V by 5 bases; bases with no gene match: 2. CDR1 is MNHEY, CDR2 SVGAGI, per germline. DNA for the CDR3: TGTGCCAGCAGTGACAGGGGACCTAACTATGGCTACACCTTC. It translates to CASSDRGPNYGYTF.

The CDR3 sequence: CASSCVLAFF. CDR3 nucleotide sequence: TGTGCCAGCAGCTGCGTATTAGCTTTCTTT. The rearrangement links TRBV5-6 to TRBJ1-1, with unresolved D. This CDR3 region has 10 residues. V lost 3 bases and J 10 bases, leaving 7 bases between the germline ends. Germline-derived CDR1 and CDR2 are SGHDT and YYEEEE.

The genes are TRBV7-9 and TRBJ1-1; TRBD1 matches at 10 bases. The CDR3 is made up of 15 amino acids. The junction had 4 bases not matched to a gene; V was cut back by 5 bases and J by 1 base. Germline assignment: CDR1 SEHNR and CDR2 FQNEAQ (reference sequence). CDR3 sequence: CASSPRTGGNTEAFF. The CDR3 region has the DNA TGTGCCAGCAGCCCCCGGACAGGGGGGAACACTGAAGCTTTCTTT.

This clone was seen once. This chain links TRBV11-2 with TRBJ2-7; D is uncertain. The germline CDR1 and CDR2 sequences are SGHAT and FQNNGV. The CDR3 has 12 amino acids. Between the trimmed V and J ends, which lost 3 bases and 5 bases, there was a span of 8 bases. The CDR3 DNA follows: TGTGCCAGCAGCTTGACTGGCAACGAGCAGTACTTC. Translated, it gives CASSLTGNEQYF.

The CDR3 here is CASSLLGTGSKTQYF. The CDR3 nucleotides are TGTGCCAGCAGCTTACTGGGTACAGGGTCCAAGACCCAGTACTTC. The chain has TRBV7-2 and TRBJ2-5; D may be TRBD1 (6 bases). V lost 2 bases and J 6 bases, leaving 16 bases between the germline ends. Per germline, CDR1 SGHTA and CDR2 FQGNSA. The CDR3 loop spans 15 amino acids.

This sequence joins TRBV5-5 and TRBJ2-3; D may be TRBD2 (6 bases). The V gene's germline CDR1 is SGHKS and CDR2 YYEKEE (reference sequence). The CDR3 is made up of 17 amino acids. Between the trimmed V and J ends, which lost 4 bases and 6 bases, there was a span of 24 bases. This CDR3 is CASSLSRVGDRGDTQYF. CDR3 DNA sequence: TGTGCCAGCAGCCTTTCACGGGTGGGGGACCGGGGGGATACGCAGTATTTT.

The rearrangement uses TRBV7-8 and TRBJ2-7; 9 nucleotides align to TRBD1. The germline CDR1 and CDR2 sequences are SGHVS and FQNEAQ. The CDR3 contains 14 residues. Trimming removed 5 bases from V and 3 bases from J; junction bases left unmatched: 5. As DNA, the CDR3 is TGTGCCAGCAGCCGCGGGACAGGGAACTACGAGCAGTACTTC. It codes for CASSRGTGNYEQYF. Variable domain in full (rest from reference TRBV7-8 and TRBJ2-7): GAGVSQSPRYKVAKRGQDVALRCDPISGHVSLFWYQQALGQGPEFLTYFQNEAQLDKSGLPSDRFFAERPEGSVSTLKIQRTQQEDSAVYLCASSRGTGNYEQYFGPGTRLTVT.

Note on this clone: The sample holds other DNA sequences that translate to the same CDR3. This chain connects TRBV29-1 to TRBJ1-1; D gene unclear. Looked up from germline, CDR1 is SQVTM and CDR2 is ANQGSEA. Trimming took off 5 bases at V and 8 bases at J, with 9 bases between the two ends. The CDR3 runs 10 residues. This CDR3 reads CSVTGSEAFF. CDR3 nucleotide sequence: TGCAGCGTTACCGGGTCCGAAGCTTTCTTT.

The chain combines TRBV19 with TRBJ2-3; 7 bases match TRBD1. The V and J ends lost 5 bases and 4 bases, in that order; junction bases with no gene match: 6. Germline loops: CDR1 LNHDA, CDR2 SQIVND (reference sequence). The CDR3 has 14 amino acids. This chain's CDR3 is CASSGQARSDTQYF. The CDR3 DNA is TGTGCCAGTAGTGGACAGGCGAGGTCAGATACGCAGTATTTT.

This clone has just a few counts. CDR3 protein: CASSPFGGRMNTEAFF. The DNA for the CDR3 is TGTGCCAGCAGCCCTTTTGGAGGGAGAATGAACACTGAAGCTTTCTTT. The gene calls are TRBV27 and TRBJ1-1; the D is unclear. V dropped 6 bases and J dropped 0 bases, with 17 bases sitting between them. Germline values: CDR1 MNHEY, CDR2 SMNVEV (reference sequence). This CDR3 has 16 amino acids.

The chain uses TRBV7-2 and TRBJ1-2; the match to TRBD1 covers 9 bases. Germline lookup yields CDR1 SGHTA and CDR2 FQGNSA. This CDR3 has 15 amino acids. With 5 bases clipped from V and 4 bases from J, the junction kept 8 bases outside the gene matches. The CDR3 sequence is CASSEGTGMGYGYTF. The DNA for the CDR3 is TGTGCCAGCAGCGAAGGGACAGGGATGGGCTATGGCTACACCTTC. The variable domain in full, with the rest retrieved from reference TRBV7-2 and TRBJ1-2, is GAGVSQSPSNKVTEKGKDVELRCDPISGHTALYWYRQSLGQGLEFLIYFQGNSAPDKSGLPSDRFSAERTGGSVSTLTIQRTQQEDSAVYLCASSEGTGMGYGYTFGSGTRLTVV.

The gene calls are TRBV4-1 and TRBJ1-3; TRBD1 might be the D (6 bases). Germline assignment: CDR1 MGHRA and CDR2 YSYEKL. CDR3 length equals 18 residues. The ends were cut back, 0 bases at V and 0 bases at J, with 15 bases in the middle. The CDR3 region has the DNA TGCGCCAGCAGCCAAGATCAAGGGGGATTGGGCTCTGGAAACACCATATATTTT. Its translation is CASSQDQGGLGSGNTIYF.

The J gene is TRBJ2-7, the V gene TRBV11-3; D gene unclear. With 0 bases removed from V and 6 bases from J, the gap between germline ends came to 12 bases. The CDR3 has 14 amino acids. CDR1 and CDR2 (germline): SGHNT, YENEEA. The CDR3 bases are TGTGCCAGCAGCTTAGACTCGAACAGCCCCGAGCAGTACTTC. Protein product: CASSLDSNSPEQYF.

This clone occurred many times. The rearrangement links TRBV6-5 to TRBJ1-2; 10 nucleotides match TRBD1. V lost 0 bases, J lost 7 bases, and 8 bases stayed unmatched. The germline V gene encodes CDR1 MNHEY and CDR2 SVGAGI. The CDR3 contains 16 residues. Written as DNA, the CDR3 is TGTGCCAGCAGTTACTCTGCGACAGGGGGCGGCGCTGGCTACACCTTC. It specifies CASSYSATGGGAGYTF.

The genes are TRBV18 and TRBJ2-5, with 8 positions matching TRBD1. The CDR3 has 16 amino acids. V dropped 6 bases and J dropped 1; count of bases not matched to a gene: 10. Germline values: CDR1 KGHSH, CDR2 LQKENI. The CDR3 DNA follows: TGTGCCAGCTCGCCCATGGACAGGGCCCTCCAAGAGACCCAGTACTTC. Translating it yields CASSPMDRALQETQYF.

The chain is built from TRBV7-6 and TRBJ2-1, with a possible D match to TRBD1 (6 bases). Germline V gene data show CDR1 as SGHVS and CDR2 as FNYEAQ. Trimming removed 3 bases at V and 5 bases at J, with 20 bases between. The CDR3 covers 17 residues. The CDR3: CASSLDSRLGLHNEQFF. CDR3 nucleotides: TGTGCCAGCAGCTTGGACAGTAGGCTAGGCCTCCACAATGAGCAGTTCTTC.

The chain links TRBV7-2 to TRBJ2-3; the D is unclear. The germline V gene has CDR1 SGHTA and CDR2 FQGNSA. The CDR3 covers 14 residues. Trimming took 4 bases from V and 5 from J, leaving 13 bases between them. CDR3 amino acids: CASSSPPGQDTQYF. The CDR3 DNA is TGTGCCAGCAGCTCCCCCCCTGGCCAAGATACGCAGTATTTT.

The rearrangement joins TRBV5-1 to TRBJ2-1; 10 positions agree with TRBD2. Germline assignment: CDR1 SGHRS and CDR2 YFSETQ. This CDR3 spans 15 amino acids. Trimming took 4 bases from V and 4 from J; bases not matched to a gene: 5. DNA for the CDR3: TGCGCCAGCAGCGTCAGCGGGGGGGCATACAATGAGCAGTTCTTC. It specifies CASSVSGGAYNEQFF.

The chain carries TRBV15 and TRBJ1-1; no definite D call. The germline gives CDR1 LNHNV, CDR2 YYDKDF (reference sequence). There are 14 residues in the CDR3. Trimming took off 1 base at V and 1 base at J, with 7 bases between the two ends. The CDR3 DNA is TGTGCCACCAGCAGAGGTGAACAGAACACTGAAGCTTTCTTT. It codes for CATSRGEQNTEAFF.

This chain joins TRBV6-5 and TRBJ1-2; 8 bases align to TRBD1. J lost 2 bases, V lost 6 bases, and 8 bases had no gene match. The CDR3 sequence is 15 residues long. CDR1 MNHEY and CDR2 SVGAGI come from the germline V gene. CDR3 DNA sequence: TGTGCCAGCAGAAAAGGTCGACAGGGGAACTATGGCTACACCTTC. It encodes CASRKGRQGNYGYTF.

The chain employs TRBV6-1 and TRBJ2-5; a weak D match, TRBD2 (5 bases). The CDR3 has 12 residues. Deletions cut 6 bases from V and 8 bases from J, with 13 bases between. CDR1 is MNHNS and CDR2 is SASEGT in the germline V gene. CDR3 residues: CASRGSFSTQYF. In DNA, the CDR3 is TGTGCCAGCAGGGGGAGTTTTTCCACCCAGTACTTC.

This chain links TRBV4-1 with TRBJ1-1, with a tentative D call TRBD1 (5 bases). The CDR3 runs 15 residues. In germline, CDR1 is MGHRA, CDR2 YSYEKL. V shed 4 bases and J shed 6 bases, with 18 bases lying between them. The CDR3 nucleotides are TGCGCCAGCAGCCCAAACCAGGGTCTCGGGTCTGAAGCTTTCTTT. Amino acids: CASSPNQGLGSEAFF.